This TCR beta chain came from a study of blood T cell repertoires in COVID-19. The authors' processing: The assay estimated nucleated cells by amplifying reference gene primers. Profiling relied on immunoSEQ multiplex PCR, and the TCRdb table lists in-frame clones only, not all of them. V and J calls and clone size come straight from that table; D and trimming were deduced from the DNA. The table shows roughly 180,000 clones, with roughly nine tenths occurring only once. The age range of participants was 18 to 89 years, with residence in approximately 25 US areas. Researchers sorted participants into cohorts using their self-reported clinical history. Source material: PBMCs or T cells enriched from blood (not recorded which). This clonotype was sampled from a woman between 25 and 40 years old who had recovered from COVID-19.

The CDR3 is CASSPGIGQNTEAFF. The CDR3 nucleotides read TGTGCCAGCAGCCCCGGGATTGGCCAGAACACTGAAGCTTTCTTT. The chain employs TRBV4-2 and TRBJ1-1, with D unclear. Germline values: CDR1 LGHNA, CDR2 YNFKEQ. The CDR3 runs to 15 residues. The V end lost 4 bases, the J end lost 1 base, and 13 bases lay between the germline ends.